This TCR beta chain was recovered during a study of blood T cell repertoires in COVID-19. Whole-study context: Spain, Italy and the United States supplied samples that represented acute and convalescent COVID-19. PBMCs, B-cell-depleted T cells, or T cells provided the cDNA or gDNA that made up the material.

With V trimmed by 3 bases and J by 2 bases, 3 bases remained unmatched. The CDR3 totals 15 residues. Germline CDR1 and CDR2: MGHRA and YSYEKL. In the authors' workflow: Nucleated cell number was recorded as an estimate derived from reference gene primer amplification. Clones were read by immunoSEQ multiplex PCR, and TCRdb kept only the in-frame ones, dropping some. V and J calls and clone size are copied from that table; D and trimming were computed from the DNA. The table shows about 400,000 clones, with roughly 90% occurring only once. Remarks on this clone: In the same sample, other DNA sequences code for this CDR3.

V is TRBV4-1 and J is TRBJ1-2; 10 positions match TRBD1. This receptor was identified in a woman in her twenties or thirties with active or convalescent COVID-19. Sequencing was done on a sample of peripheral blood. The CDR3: CASSQGGQGNYGYTF. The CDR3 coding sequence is TGCGCCAGCAGCCAGGGGGGACAGGGGAACTATGGCTACACCTTC.